The 32 T cell receptor beta chains presented below share a single source sample, sequenced in a study of shared clonotypes between healthy human individuals. Using immunoSEQ multiplex PCR, the repertoire was profiled, and TCRdb retains in-frame clones only, with some absent. The data contain about 1.5 million clones, over 95% of them singletons. The sample was naive CD4+ T cells sorted from blood. Subset here: CD45RA+ positively selected. The receptors here all came from a man aged 25-45 years in good health.

The V call is TRBV27, the J call TRBJ2-5; D ambiguous. The CDR3 runs to 14 residues. CDR1 is MNHEY and CDR2 is SMNVEV in the germline V gene (reference sequence). V dropped 0 bases and J dropped 7 bases, with 12 bases sitting between them. CDR3 sequence: CASSLSANVGTQYF. The CDR3 coding sequence is TGTGCCAGCAGTTTATCCGCAAACGTGGGGACCCAGTACTTC.

This chain links TRBV7-2 with TRBJ1-3; D might be TRBD1 (6 bases). The germline V and J ends were trimmed by 3 bases and 0 bases, with 9 bases remaining between them. The CDR3 is 15 residues long. Germline loops: CDR1 SGHTA, CDR2 FQGNSA. The CDR3 here is CASSFYRDSGNTIYF. Written as DNA, the CDR3 is TGTGCCAGCAGCTTCTACAGGGACTCTGGAAACACCATATATTTT.

The gene calls are TRBV5-1 and TRBJ2-2; D possibly corresponds to TRBD1 (5 bases). Germline loops: CDR1 SGHRS, CDR2 YFSETQ. V lost 0 bases and J 7 bases, leaving 13 bases between the germline ends. This CDR3 has 15 amino acids. Here the CDR3 DNA reads TGCGCCAGCAGCTTGGCCCGGGTAGGGGACGGGGAGCTGTTTTTT. This sequence encodes CASSLARVGDGELFF.

The V gene is TRBV2, the J gene TRBJ2-4; 7 bases align to TRBD1. CDR1 is SNHLY and CDR2 is FYNNEI in the germline V gene. The junction had 5 bases not matched to a gene; V was cut back by 8 bases and J by 7 bases. The CDR3 loop spans 12 amino acids. CDR3 region: CASLLQGNIQYF. The DNA of the CDR3 is TGTGCCAGCCTCCTACAGGGGAACATTCAGTACTTC.

A note on this clone: With a much larger clone just one base away, this may be a read error. This rearrangement joins TRBV6-5 to TRBJ1-1; 9 bases agree with TRBD1. With V trimmed by 6 bases and J by 5 bases, 4 bases remained unmatched. The CDR3 consists of 13 residues. The germline V gene encodes CDR1 MNHEY and CDR2 SVGAGI. This chain's CDR3 is CASSDRGDTEAFF. The CDR3 DNA sequence: TGTGCCAGCAGCGACAGGGGGGATACTGAAGCTTTCTTT.

The sample holds a few counts of this clone. This chain links TRBV10-3 with TRBJ1-2; 10 positions match TRBD1. The CDR3 covers 15 residues. CDR1 and CDR2 (germline): ENHRY, SYGVKD. The junction had 10 bases not matched to a gene; V was cut back by 10 bases and J by 2 bases. Here the CDR3 reads CATARTGGFNYGYTF. The CDR3 DNA is TGTGCCACGGCACGGACAGGGGGTTTCAACTATGGCTACACCTTC.

The chain combines TRBV9 with TRBJ2-2; D possibly matches TRBD1 or TRBD2 (5 bases each). The CDR3 covers 16 residues. The germline CDR1 and CDR2 sequences are SGDLS and YYNGEE. Trimming pared 4 bases from V and 3 bases from J, leaving 16 bases between. The CDR3 here is CASSPLSRGYTGELFF. Here the CDR3 DNA reads TGTGCCAGCAGCCCTCTCTCTCGGGGCTACACCGGGGAGCTGTTTTTT. Full variable domain (rest looked up from reference TRBV9 and TRBJ2-2): DSGVTQTPKHLITATGQRVTLRCSPRSGDLSVYWYQQSLDQGLQFLIQYYNGEERAKGNILERFSAQQFPDLHSELNLSSLELGDSALYFCASSPLSRGYTGELFFGEGSRLTVL.

This chain connects TRBV14 to TRBJ2-7, with no clear D. Trimming took 1 base from V and 0 from J, leaving 4 bases between them. The length of the CDR3 is 13 residues. The germline gives CDR1 SGHDN, CDR2 FVKESK. The CDR3 loop is CASSQVTSYEQYF. CDR3 sequence (DNA): TGTGCCAGCAGCCAAGTAACCTCCTACGAGCAGTACTTC.

The chain uses TRBV7-2 and TRBJ1-2; possibly TRBD1 for D (5 bases). V shed 5 bases and J shed 4 bases, with 17 bases lying between them. The CDR3 has 15 amino acids. Germline CDR1 SGHTA, CDR2 FQGNSA. The CDR3 loop reads CASSRSGGEGYGYTF. CDR3 nucleotide sequence: TGTGCCAGCAGCCGCTCCGGGGGTGAGGGCTATGGCTACACCTTC.

The chain uses TRBV7-2 and TRBJ2-7, with no clear D. The germline V gene encodes CDR1 SGHTA and CDR2 FQGNSA. The CDR3 is made up of 13 amino acids. Trimming took 4 bases from V and 3 from J, leaving 10 bases between them. The CDR3 here is CASSYNYVYEQYF. For the CDR3, the DNA is TGTGCCAGCAGCTATAACTATGTCTACGAGCAGTACTTC.

This sequence joins TRBV5-1 and TRBJ2-3, with TRBD2 identical over 8 bases. Per the germline V gene, CDR1 is SGHRS and CDR2 is YFSETQ. The trim removed 7 bases at V and 0 bases at J, leaving 7 bases unmatched. This CDR3 spans 15 amino acids. CDR3 DNA sequence: TGCGCCAGCTCCCAAAAGCGGGGGAGCACAGATACGCAGTATTTT. It encodes CASSQKRGSTDTQYF.

V is TRBV5-1 and J is TRBJ2-7, with 12 bases lining up with TRBD2. Germline V gene data show CDR1 as SGHRS and CDR2 as YFSETQ. V lost 3 bases, J lost 3 bases, and 7 bases stayed unmatched. The CDR3 extends over 16 amino acids. The CDR3, as DNA: TGCGCCAGCAGCTGGGGGCTAGCGGGAGGGCTCTACGAGCAGTACTTC. This gives the protein CASSWGLAGGLYEQYF.

In the case of this clone: Germline and junction disagree at one end, which may indicate a read error. The identical CDR3 is also encoded by other nucleotide sequences in the sample. The rearrangement uses TRBV25-1 and TRBJ2-6, with D possibly being TRBD1 or TRBD2 (5 bases each). The CDR3 extends over 16 amino acids. The germline V gene encodes CDR1 MGHDK and CDR2 SYGVNS. The CDR3 loop reads CASSESGGSGANVLTF. The CDR3, as DNA: TGTGCCAGCAGCGAATCTGGGGGTTCTGGGGCCAACGTCCTGACTTTC.

V gene TRBV10-3 combines with J gene TRBJ2-7; 13 nucleotides agree with TRBD2. The CDR3 loop spans 16 amino acids. Germline assignment: CDR1 ENHRY and CDR2 SYGVKD. J gave up 5 bases and V 6 bases, and 10 bases lay outside the gene matches. CDR3 amino acids: CAISGTSGRALDEQYF. CDR3 bases: TGTGCCATCAGCGGAACTAGCGGGAGGGCCCTCGACGAGCAGTACTTC.

The CDR3 sequence is CASSLGTSGVTGELFF. The CDR3 bases are TGTGCCAGCAGCTTAGGGACTAGCGGGGTTACCGGGGAGCTGTTTTTT. J is TRBJ2-2 and V is TRBV11-2, with TRBD2 matching 12 bases. Germline CDR1 and CDR2: SGHAT and FQNNGV. This CDR3 region has 16 residues. After removal of 1 base from V and 5 bases from J, the junction contained 2 bases not matched to a gene.

This chain uses TRBV28 with TRBJ1-4, with D unresolved. The CDR3 has 11 amino acids. V was pared by 11 bases and J by 4 bases, with 8 bases between. Germline loops: CDR1 MDHEN, CDR2 SYDVKM. CDR3 nucleotides: TGTGCCCCGACCAGTAATGAAAAACTGTTTTTT. Its translation: CAPTSNEKLFF.

The CDR3 reads CASSHYNEQFF. CDR3 coding DNA: TGTGCCAGCAGCCACTACAATGAGCAGTTCTTC. The J gene is TRBJ2-1, the V gene TRBV27; no reliable D call. With 6 bases removed from V and 3 bases from J, the gap between germline ends came to 3 bases. Germline CDR1 reads MNHEY; CDR2 reads SMNVEV (reference sequence). This CDR3 has 11 residues.

The gene calls are TRBV18 and TRBJ2-3, with 7 bases identical to TRBD2. The V and J ends lost 2 bases and 6 bases, in that order; junction bases with no gene match: 8. The CDR3 contains 15 residues. Germline CDR1 and CDR2: KGHSH and LQKENI. CDR3 amino acids: CASSPGLGNGDTQYF. CDR3 nucleotides: TGTGCCAGCTCACCAGGACTAGGGAACGGGGATACGCAGTATTTT.

The chain joins TRBV15 to TRBJ1-2; unclear D gene. CDR3 length equals 16 residues. CDR1 is LNHNV and CDR2 is YYDKDF in the germline V gene (reference sequence). Trimming cost V 1 base and J 5 bases, with 17 bases left between them. CDR3: CATSRVPEPQTYGYTF. As DNA, the CDR3 is TGTGCCACCAGCAGAGTTCCAGAGCCTCAGACTTATGGCTACACCTTC.

V and J are TRBV9 and TRBJ2-4, with 7 bases identical to TRBD2. Germline V gene lookup returns CDR1 SGDLS and CDR2 YYNGEE. The CDR3 is made up of 14 amino acids. With 2 bases clipped from V and 7 bases from J, the junction kept 6 bases outside the gene matches. The CDR3 here is CASSVGREKNIQYF. CDR3 DNA: TGTGCCAGCAGCGTGGGGCGGGAGAAGAACATTCAGTACTTC.

As regards this clone: Other DNA sequences from this sample encode an identical CDR3 as well. This chain links TRBV18 with TRBJ2-3; D gene unclear. The germline V gene has CDR1 KGHSH and CDR2 LQKENI. The CDR3 sequence is 14 residues long. Trimming removed 3 bases at V and 0 bases at J, with 7 bases between. The CDR3 spells CASSPLDSTDTQYF. CDR3 coding DNA: TGTGCCAGCTCACCTCTAGACAGCACAGATACGCAGTATTTT.

The V and J genes are TRBV7-8 and TRBJ2-2; no definite D call. The V end was cut by 5 bases, the J end by 8 bases, with 15 bases between. Germline V gene sequence: CDR1 SGHVS, CDR2 FQNEAQ. The CDR3 has 14 amino acids. CDR3 in amino acids: CASSRDSVRGELFF. The CDR3 nucleotides read TGTGCCAGCAGCCGTGACTCCGTGAGAGGGGAGCTGTTTTTT.

The rearrangement uses TRBV5-1 and TRBJ1-3; 9 nucleotides line up with TRBD1. The length of the CDR3 is 14 residues. With 6 bases clipped from V and 3 bases from J, the junction kept 4 bases outside the gene matches. Germline loops: CDR1 SGHRS, CDR2 YFSETQ. For the CDR3, the DNA is TGCGCCAGCACCACAGGGGGCCGTGGAAACACCATATATTTT. Protein product: CASTTGGRGNTIYF.

This chain connects TRBV5-4 to TRBJ2-5; D remains ambiguous. Germline V gene data show CDR1 as SGHNT and CDR2 as YYREEE (reference sequence). This CDR3 comprises 15 residues. Trimming pared 4 bases from V and 2 bases from J, leaving 15 bases between. CDR3 loop: CASSPGSRPQETQYF. The CDR3 bases are TGTGCCAGCAGCCCGGGTAGTCGCCCTCAAGAGACCCAGTACTTC.

The rearrangement uses TRBV19 and TRBJ1-5; the D is unclear. The V end lost 3 bases, the J end lost 6 bases, and 9 bases lay between the germline ends. From germline, CDR1 is LNHDA and CDR2 SQIVND (reference sequence). CDR3 size: 13 residues. This CDR3 reads CASSMGRLQPQHF. In DNA form, the CDR3 reads TGTGCCAGTAGTATGGGTAGGCTTCAGCCCCAGCATTTT.

The chain recombines TRBV6-1 with TRBJ2-2, with 9 bases matching TRBD1. The CDR3 totals 17 residues. The V gene end was trimmed by 4 bases and the J gene end by 4 bases; junction bases not matched to a gene: 10. Germline assignment: CDR1 MNHNS and CDR2 SASEGT. Written as DNA, the CDR3 is TGTGCCAGCAGTGTCTTCGGGACAGGGCGTTCCACCGGGGAGCTGTTTTTT. Its translation is CASSVFGTGRSTGELFF.

The V call is TRBV6-5, the J call TRBJ2-1; TRBD1 is a possible D gene (6 bases). Germline V gene lookup returns CDR1 MNHEY and CDR2 SVGAGI. CDR3 length equals 14 residues. V was clipped by 6 bases and J by 2 bases, with 11 bases between them. Here the CDR3 DNA reads TGTGCCAGCAGCCCCAGGGGACCCTACAATGAGCAGTTCTTC. Amino acids: CASSPRGPYNEQFF.

This sequence joins TRBV28 and TRBJ1-5; weak D call: TRBD1 (6 bases). The germline V gene has CDR1 MDHEN and CDR2 SYDVKM. The CDR3 is made up of 16 amino acids. The V gene lost 6 bases and the J gene lost 0 bases, with 15 bases spanning the gap. CDR3: CASSPTGIISNQPQHF. The CDR3 DNA is TGTGCCAGCAGCCCCACAGGGATAATTAGCAATCAGCCCCAGCATTTT. The full variable domain, completed using reference TRBV28 and TRBJ1-5, is DVKVTQSSRYLVKRTGEKVFLECVQDMDHENMFWYRQDPGLGLRLIYFSYDVKMKEKGDIPEGYSVSREKKERFSLILESASTNQTSMYLCASSPTGIISNQPQHFGDGTRLSIL.

In this sample, this clone turned up once. This chain uses TRBV7-8 with TRBJ1-1, with TRBD1 matching 10 bases. J lost 7 bases, V lost 7 bases, and 15 bases had no gene match. Germline V gene lookup returns CDR1 SGHVS and CDR2 FQNEAQ. The CDR3 loop spans 16 amino acids. The CDR3 protein is CASTVYTGTGVFEAFF. Written as DNA, the CDR3 is TGTGCCAGCACCGTTTACACCGGGACAGGGGTTTTTGAAGCTTTCTTT.

The chain employs TRBV6-1 and TRBJ1-1; no definite D call. The CDR3 is 13 residues long. The V end was cut by 4 bases, the J end by 1 base, with 7 bases between. Germline loops: CDR1 MNHNS, CDR2 SASEGT. CDR3 protein: CASSATWNTEAFF. The CDR3 nucleotides read TGTGCCAGCAGTGCCACTTGGAACACTGAAGCTTTCTTT.

V is TRBV5-5 and J is TRBJ2-6; 12 bases are a match to TRBD2. The CDR3 contains 17 residues. Germline V gene lookup returns CDR1 SGHKS and CDR2 YYEKEE (reference sequence). V gave up 5 bases and J gave up 3 bases; unmatched junction bases: 6. The CDR3 region is CASRRLAGVGGANVLTF. The CDR3 bases are TGTGCCAGCAGGAGACTAGCGGGAGTGGGTGGGGCCAACGTCCTGACTTTC.

V usage is TRBV5-1 and J usage is TRBJ2-3; 8 positions agree with TRBD1. The CDR3 spans 16 residues. V gave up 0 bases and J gave up 3 bases; unmatched junction bases: 6. The germline V gene encodes CDR1 SGHRS and CDR2 YFSETQ. The CDR3 here is CASSLAGQGATDTQYF. The DNA of the CDR3 is TGCGCCAGCAGCTTGGCAGGTCAGGGGGCAACAGATACGCAGTATTTT.